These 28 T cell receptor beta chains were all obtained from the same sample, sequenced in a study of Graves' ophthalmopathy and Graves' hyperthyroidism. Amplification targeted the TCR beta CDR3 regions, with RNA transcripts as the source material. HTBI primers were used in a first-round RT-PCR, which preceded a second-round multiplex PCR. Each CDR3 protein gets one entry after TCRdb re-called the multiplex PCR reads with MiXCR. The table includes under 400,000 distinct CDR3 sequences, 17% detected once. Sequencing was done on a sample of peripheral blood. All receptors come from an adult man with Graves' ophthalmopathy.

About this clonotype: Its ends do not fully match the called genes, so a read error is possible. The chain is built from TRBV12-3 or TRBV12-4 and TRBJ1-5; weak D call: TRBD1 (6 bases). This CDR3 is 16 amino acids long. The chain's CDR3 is CASSSNRVLGEQPQPF. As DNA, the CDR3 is TGTGCCAGCAGTTCAAACAGGGTGCTGGGAGAACAGCCCCAGCCTTTT.

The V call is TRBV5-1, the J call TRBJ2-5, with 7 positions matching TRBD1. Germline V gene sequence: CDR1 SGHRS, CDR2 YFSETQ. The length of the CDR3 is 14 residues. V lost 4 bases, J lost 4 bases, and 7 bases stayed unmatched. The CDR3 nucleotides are TGCGCCAGCAGCCAAAAGACAGGGACAGAGACCCAGTACTTC. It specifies CASSQKTGTETQYF.

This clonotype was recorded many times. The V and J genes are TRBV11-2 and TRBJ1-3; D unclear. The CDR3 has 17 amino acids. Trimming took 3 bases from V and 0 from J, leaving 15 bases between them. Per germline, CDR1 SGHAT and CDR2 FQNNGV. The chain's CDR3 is CASSLGRVGISGNTIYF. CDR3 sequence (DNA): TGTGCCAGCAGCTTGGGCCGAGTGGGGATCTCTGGAAACACCATATATTTT.

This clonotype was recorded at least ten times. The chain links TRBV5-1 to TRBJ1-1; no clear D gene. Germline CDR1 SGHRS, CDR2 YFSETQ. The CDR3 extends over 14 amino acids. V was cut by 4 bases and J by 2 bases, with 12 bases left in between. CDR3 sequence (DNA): TGCGCCAGCAGCCCCCCGGGGATTAACACTGAAGCTTTCTTT. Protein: CASSPPGINTEAFF.

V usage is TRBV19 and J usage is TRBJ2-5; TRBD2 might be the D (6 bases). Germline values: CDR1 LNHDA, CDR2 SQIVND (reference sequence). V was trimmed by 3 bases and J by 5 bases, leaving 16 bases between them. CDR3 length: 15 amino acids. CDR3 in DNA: TGTGCCAGTAGTATCTTAGCGGCTACCGGGGAGACCCAGTACTTC. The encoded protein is CASSILAATGETQYF. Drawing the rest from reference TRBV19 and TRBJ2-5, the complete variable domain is DGGITQSPKYLFRKEGQNVTLSCEQNLNHDAMYWYRQDPGQGLRLIYYSQIVNDFQKGDIAEGYSVSREKKESFPLTVTSAQKNPTAFYLCASSILAATGETQYFGPGTRLLVL.

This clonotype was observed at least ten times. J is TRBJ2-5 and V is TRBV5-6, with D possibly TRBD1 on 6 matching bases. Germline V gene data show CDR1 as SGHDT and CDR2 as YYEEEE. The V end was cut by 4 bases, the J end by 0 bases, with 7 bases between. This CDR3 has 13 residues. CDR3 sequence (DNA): TGTGCCAGCAGCCGACAGGACCAAGAGACCCAGTACTTC. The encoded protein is CASSRQDQETQYF.

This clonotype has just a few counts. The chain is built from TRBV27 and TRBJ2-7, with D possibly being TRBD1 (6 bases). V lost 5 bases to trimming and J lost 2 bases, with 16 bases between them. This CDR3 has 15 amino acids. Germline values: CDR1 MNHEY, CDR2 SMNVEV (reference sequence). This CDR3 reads CASSLGGRRPYEQYF. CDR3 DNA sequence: TGTGCCAGCAGTCTAGGGGGTCGCCGTCCCTACGAGCAGTACTTC.

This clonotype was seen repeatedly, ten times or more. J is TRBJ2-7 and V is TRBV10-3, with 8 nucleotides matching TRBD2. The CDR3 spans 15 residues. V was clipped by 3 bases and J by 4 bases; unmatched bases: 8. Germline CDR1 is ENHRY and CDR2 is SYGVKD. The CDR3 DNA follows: TGTGCCATCAGTGACACGCCTAGCGGGTCGTACGAGCAGTACTTC. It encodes CAISDTPSGSYEQYF.

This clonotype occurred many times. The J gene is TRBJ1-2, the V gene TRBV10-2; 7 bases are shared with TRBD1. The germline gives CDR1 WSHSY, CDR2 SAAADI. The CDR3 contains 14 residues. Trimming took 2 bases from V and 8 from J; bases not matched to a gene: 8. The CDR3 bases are TGCGCCAGCAGTGAGACACGACAGGGACTCGGCTACACCTTC. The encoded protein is CASSETRQGLGYTF.

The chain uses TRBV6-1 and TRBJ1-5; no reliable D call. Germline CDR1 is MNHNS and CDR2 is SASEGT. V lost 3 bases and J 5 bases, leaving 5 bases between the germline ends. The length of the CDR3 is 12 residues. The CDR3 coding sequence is TGTGCCAGCAGTGAGATTTATCAGCCCCAGCATTTT. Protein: CASSEIYQPQHF.

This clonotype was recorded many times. The CDR3 nucleotides read TGCGCCAGCAGCCAAGATGGCAGGTTCGGGCTGGGAAACACCATATATTTT. Protein sequence: CASSQDGRFGLGNTIYF. The chain uses TRBV4-1 and TRBJ1-3; D gene ambiguous. V was shortened by 0 bases and J by 4 bases, with 16 bases between the two germline ends. The V gene's germline CDR1 is MGHRA and CDR2 YSYEKL. The CDR3 is made up of 17 amino acids.

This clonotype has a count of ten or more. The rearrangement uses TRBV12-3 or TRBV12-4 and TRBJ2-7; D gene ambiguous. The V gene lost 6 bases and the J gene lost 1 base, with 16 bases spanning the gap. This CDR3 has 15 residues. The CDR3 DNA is TGTGCCAGCAGCTCTCACATGGCCATTTCCTACGAGCAGTACTTC. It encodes CASSSHMAISYEQYF.

Here the CDR3 reads CAWREVTGGRYGYTF. The CDR3 region has the DNA TGTGCCTGGAGAGAAGTGACAGGCGGTCGGTATGGCTACACCTTC. The chain employs TRBV30 and TRBJ1-2; possible D gene TRBD1, 6 bases. This CDR3 contains 15 residues. Looked up from germline, CDR1 is GTSNPN and CDR2 is SVGIG (reference sequence). Trimming removed 3 bases at V and 5 bases at J, with 19 bases between.

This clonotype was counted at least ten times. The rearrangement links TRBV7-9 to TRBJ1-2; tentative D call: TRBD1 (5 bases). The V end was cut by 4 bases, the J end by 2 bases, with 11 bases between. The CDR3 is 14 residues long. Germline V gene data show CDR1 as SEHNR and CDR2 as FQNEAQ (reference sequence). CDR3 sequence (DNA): TGTGCCAGCAGCTGGGGGTCGGGGAACTATGGCTACACCTTC. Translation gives CASSWGSGNYGYTF.

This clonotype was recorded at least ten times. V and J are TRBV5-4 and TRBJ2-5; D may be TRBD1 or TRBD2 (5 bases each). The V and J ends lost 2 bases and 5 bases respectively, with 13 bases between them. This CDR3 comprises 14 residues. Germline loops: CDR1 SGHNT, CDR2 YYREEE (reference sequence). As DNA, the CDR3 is TGTGCCAGCAGCTTATCCAGCTGGGACGAGACCCAGTACTTC. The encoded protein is CASSLSSWDETQYF. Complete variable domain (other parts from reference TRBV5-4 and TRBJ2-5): ETGVTQSPTHLIKTRGQQVTLRCSSQSGHNTVSWYQQALGQGPQFIFQYYREEENGRGNFPPRFSGLQFPNYSSELNVNALELDDSALYLCASSLSSWDETQYFGPGTRLLVL.

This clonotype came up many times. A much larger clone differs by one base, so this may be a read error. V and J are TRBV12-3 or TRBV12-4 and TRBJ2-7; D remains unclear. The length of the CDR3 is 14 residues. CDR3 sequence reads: CASSLTADGYEQHF. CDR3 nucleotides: TGTGCCAGCAGTCTCACCGCGGACGGCTACGAGCAGCACTTC.

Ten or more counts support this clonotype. DNA of the CDR3: TGTGCCAGCAGCTTAACAGCAAATCAGCCCCAGCATTTT. It is translated as CASSLTANQPQHF. This chain connects TRBV7-2 to TRBJ1-5; no clear D gene. Trimming cost V 2 bases and J 4 bases, with 6 bases left between them. The CDR3 contains 13 residues. CDR1 SGHTA and CDR2 FQGNSA come from the germline V gene.

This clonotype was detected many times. The DNA of the CDR3 is TGTGCCAGCAGCCGTACAAGCACAGTATTCGAAGGGGATGGCTACACCTTC. Protein product: CASSRTSTVFEGDGYTF. The rearrangement links TRBV4-2 to TRBJ1-2; tentatively, D is TRBD1 (5 bases). The V and J ends lost 4 bases and 6 bases respectively, with 24 bases between them. The V gene's germline CDR1 is LGHNA and CDR2 YNFKEQ. This CDR3 is built from 17 residues.

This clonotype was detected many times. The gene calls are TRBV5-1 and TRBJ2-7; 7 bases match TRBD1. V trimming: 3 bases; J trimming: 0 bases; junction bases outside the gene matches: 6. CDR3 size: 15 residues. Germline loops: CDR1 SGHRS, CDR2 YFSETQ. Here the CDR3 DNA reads TGCGCCAGCAGCTGGAGACAGGGTAACTCCTACGAGCAGTACTTC. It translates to CASSWRQGNSYEQYF.

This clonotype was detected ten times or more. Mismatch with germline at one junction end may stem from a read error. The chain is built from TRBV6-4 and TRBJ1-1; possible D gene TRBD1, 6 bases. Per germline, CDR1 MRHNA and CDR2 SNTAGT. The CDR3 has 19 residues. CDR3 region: CASTLRGSGHYNLKTEAFF. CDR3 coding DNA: TGTGCCAGCACCCTTCGGGGGTCGGGACACTATAATCTGAAGACTGAAGCTTTCTTT.

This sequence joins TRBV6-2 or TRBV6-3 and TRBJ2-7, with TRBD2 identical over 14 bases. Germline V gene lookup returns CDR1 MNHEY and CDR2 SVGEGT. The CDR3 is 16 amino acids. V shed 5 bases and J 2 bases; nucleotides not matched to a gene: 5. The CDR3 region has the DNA TGTGCCAGCAGTCAAAGGACTAGCGGGGGGACCTACGAGCAGTACTTC. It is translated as CASSQRTSGGTYEQYF.

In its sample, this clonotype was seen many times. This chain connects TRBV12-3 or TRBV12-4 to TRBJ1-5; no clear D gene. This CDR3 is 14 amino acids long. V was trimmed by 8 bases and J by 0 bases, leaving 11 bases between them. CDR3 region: CASGLTGSNQPQHF. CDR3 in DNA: TGTGCCAGCGGGTTGACGGGTAGCAATCAGCCCCAGCATTTT.

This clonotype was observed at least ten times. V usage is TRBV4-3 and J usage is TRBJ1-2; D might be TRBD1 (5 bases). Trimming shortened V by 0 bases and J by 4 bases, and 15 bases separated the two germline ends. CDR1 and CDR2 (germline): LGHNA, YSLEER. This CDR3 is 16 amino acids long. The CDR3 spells CASSQDSQGAFYGYTF. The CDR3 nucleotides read TGCGCCAGCAGCCAAGATAGTCAGGGAGCTTTCTATGGCTACACCTTC.

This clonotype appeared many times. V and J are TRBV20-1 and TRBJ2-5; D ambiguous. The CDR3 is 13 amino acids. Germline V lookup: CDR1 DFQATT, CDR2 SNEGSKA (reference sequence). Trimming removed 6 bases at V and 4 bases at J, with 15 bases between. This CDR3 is CSATRVELETQYF. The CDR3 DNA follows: TGCAGTGCGACAAGAGTCGAGCTAGAGACCCAGTACTTC.

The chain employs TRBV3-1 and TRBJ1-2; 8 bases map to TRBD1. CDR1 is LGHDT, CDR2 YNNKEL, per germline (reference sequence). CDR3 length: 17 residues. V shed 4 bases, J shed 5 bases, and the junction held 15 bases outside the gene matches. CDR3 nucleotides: TGTGCCAGCAGCCCTACCCAGGGACAGGCACGCCCTTATGGCTACACCTTC. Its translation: CASSPTQGQARPYGYTF.

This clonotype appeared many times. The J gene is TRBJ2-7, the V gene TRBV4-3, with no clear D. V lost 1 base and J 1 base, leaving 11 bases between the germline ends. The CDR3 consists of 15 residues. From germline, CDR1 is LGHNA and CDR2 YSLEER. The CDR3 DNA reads TGCGCCAGCAGCCAAGTACTGGCAGCATCCTACGAGCAGTACTTC. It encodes CASSQVLAASYEQYF.

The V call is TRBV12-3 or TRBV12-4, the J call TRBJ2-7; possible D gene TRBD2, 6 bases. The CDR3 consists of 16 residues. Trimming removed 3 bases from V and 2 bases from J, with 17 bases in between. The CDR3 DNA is TGTGCCAGCAGTTTTGACGGGGGAACCCGAGCCTACGAGCAGTACTTC. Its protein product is CASSFDGGTRAYEQYF.

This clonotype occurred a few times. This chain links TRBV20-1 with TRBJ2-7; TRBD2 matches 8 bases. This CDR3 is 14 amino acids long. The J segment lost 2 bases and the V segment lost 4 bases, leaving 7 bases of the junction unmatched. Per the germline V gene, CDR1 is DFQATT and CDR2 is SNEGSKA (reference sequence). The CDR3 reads CSATPGTSPYEQYF. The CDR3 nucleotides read TGCAGTGCTACCCCCGGGACTAGTCCCTACGAGCAGTACTTC.